This passage covers 12 T cell receptor beta chains from one sample sequenced in a study of cytomegalovirus exposure and HLA in healthy donors. PCR primers comprised 60 Vbeta and 13 Jbeta primers. Only in-frame clones appear in the TCRdb table, and some are missing; sequencing was by immunoSEQ multiplex PCR. In the table there are 150,000 to 200,000 clones, about 59% of which are singletons. The source material was PBMCs. Receptor source: a middle-aged man in good health and CMV-seronegative.

The rearrangement uses TRBV6-4 and TRBJ2-4, with 9 nucleotides matching TRBD1. The V segment lost 10 bases and the J segment 2 bases; nucleotides outside the gene matches: 6. This CDR3 comprises 14 residues. CDR1 and CDR2 (germline): MRHNA, SNTAGT. The CDR3 DNA follows: TGTGCCACCTGGACAGGGGAGTCCAAAAACATTCAGTACTTC. Residues: CATWTGESKNIQYF.

The chain recombines TRBV10-3 with TRBJ2-1, with 11 bases matching TRBD2. Germline CDR1 is ENHRY and CDR2 is SYGVKD. This CDR3 has 11 residues. Trimming removed 8 bases from V and 9 bases from J; junction bases left unmatched: 0. The CDR3 reads CAIGLAGEQFF. The CDR3 coding sequence is TGTGCCATCGGACTAGCGGGTGAGCAGTTCTTC.

This chain uses TRBV7-2 with TRBJ1-1; 7 positions match TRBD1. V lost 2 bases to trimming and J lost 11 bases; unmatched junction nucleotides: 8. From germline, CDR1 is SGHTA and CDR2 FQGNSA. This CDR3 contains 13 residues. CDR3 DNA sequence: TGTGCCAGCAGCTTATCGACAGGGCCGGTCGCTTTCTTT. Translating gives CASSLSTGPVAFF.

The chain is built from TRBV6-6 and TRBJ2-7; possibly TRBD1 for D (6 bases). Deletions cut 9 bases from V and 5 bases from J, with 17 bases between. There are 13 residues in the CDR3. Germline CDR1 is MNHNY and CDR2 is SVGAGI (reference sequence). DNA for the CDR3: TGTGCCAGTAAGGTACAGGGCAGGGACGAGCAGTACTTC. It encodes CASKVQGRDEQYF.

This CDR3 is CASSLDRGAGVYNEQFF. The CDR3, as DNA: TGTGCCAGCAGCTTAGATCGGGGGGCAGGTGTCTACAATGAGCAGTTCTTC. The J gene is TRBJ2-1, the V gene TRBV11-2, with a weak D call TRBD2 (7 bases). Trimming took off 0 bases at V and 3 bases at J, with 15 bases between the two ends. Germline CDR1 and CDR2: SGHAT and FQNNGV. The CDR3 extends over 17 amino acids.

The chain is built from TRBV2 and TRBJ1-1, with 10 bases that match TRBD1. V gave up 4 bases and J gave up 3 bases; unmatched junction bases: 2. This CDR3 is 14 amino acids long. Germline V gives CDR1 SNHLY, CDR2 FYNNEI. The CDR3 reads CASSGQGADTEAFF. The CDR3 DNA is TGTGCCAGCAGTGGACAGGGGGCGGACACTGAAGCTTTCTTT.

This chain uses TRBV4-1 with TRBJ2-1; the D gene is possibly TRBD1 (6 bases). The CDR3 runs 17 residues. Trimming cost V 3 bases and J 13 bases, with 28 bases left between them. Germline V gives CDR1 MGHRA, CDR2 YSYEKL. The CDR3 protein is CASSHRIAGDPRPEQFF. Written as DNA, the CDR3 is TGCGCCAGCAGCCACCGAATTGCAGGGGACCCGCGACCGGAACAGTTCTTC.

This chain links TRBV10-3 with TRBJ2-3; a weak D match, TRBD2 (6 bases). V was pared by 10 bases and J by 4 bases, with 27 bases between. CDR3 length equals 17 residues. Germline values: CDR1 ENHRY, CDR2 SYGVKD. CDR3 sequence: CATAAPWSGLDADTQYF. The CDR3 nucleotides read TGTGCCACCGCGGCCCCCTGGTCGGGACTTGACGCAGATACGCAGTATTTT.

The chain recombines TRBV9 with TRBJ1-5, with D tentatively TRBD1 (5 bases). CDR1 SGDLS and CDR2 YYNGEE come from the germline V gene. The ends were cut back, 0 bases at V and 2 bases at J, with 12 bases in the middle. The CDR3 has 16 amino acids. The CDR3 nucleotides read TGTGCCAGCAGCGTAGGAGACAGTAGTGGCAATCAGCCCCAGCATTTT. Translating gives CASSVGDSSGNQPQHF.

Only one count was recorded for this clone. V gene TRBV2 combines with J gene TRBJ1-2; the match to TRBD1 covers 8 bases. Germline V gene data show CDR1 as SNHLY and CDR2 as FYNNEI. Germline trimming cut 8 bases from V and 8 bases from J; bases unmatched to any gene: 13. The CDR3 loop spans 14 amino acids. The CDR3 sequence is CASGRPGTGGGYTF. The CDR3 DNA is TGTGCCAGCGGAAGACCCGGGACAGGTGGCGGCTACACCTTC.

The V and J genes are TRBV25-1 and TRBJ2-1; 9 bases align to TRBD2. J was trimmed by 7 bases and V by 8 bases; bases with no gene match: 6. Germline V gene lookup returns CDR1 MGHDK and CDR2 SYGVNS. This CDR3 is 13 amino acids long. The chain's CDR3 is CASPGTSRNEQFF. CDR3 nucleotide sequence: TGTGCCAGCCCTGGGACTAGCAGGAATGAGCAGTTCTTC.

The chain is built from TRBV30 and TRBJ2-2, with D tentatively TRBD1 (6 bases). The CDR3 spans 14 residues. V lost 4 bases, J lost 9 bases, and 18 bases lay in between. Per the germline V gene, CDR1 is GTSNPN and CDR2 is SVGIG (reference sequence). CDR3 residues: CAWTRTDRLRELFF. CDR3 in DNA: TGTGCCTGGACCCGCACCGACAGGTTGAGGGAGCTGTTTTTT.